This is a list of T cell receptor beta chains from one sample in a study of vaccination and CD4 T cells after COVID-19. TCRdb re-called the PCR reads through MiXCR, storing one row per CDR3 protein. Among thousands of distinct CDR3 sequences listed, 36% were seen once. Which antigens these TCRs recognize remains unknown. Sequences were obtained from CD4+ T cells from blood, cultured in vitro. Receptors were obtained from a human donor in good health. The CDR3 runs from the conserved cysteine through the conserved F or W. Expanded clones get a size class; other rows say once, few or many, or leave the size out.

j_gene: TRBJ1-5; abundance: few; v_gene: TRBV20-1; CDR3aa: CSAQPGRNQPQHF
j_gene: TRBJ1-1; abundance: .; v_gene: TRBV15; CDR3aa: CATSKGVNTEAFF
j_gene: TRBJ2-3; abundance: .; v_gene: TRBV11-1; CDR3aa: CASSSPGGGFTDTQYF
j_gene: TRBJ2-1; abundance: .; v_gene: TRBV6-2/TRBV6-3; CDR3aa: CASSYSRRTSGGARFF
j_gene: TRBJ2-2; abundance: few; v_gene: TRBV7-6; CDR3aa: CASSLLSRGGLTGELFF
j_gene: TRBJ1-1; abundance: .; v_gene: TRBV7-9; CDR3aa: CASSFMQAPTEAFF
j_gene: TRBJ1-2; abundance: medium-sized; v_gene: TRBV27; CDR3aa: CASSLQGIVGYGYTF
j_gene: TRBJ2-7; abundance: .; v_gene: TRBV20-1; CDR3aa: CSAILLGHSYEQYF
j_gene: TRBJ2-3; abundance: .; v_gene: TRBV29-1; CDR3aa: CSVEGNTDTQYF
j_gene: TRBJ2-2; abundance: .; v_gene: TRBV20-1; CDR3aa: CSAPRQITGELFF
j_gene: TRBJ1-1; abundance: .; v_gene: TRBV5-1; CDR3aa: CASSLASGGHTEAFF
j_gene: TRBJ1-1; abundance: .; v_gene: TRBV7-2; CDR3aa: CGLLGGPDTEAFF
j_gene: TRBJ2-1; abundance: .; v_gene: TRBV9; CDR3aa: CASSVSLGASSYNEQFF
j_gene: TRBJ2-1; abundance: few; v_gene: TRBV6-5; CDR3aa: CASSYGTEGDEQFF
j_gene: TRBJ1-5; abundance: .; v_gene: TRBV12-3/TRBV12-4; CDR3aa: CASSLGGANQPQHF
j_gene: TRBJ2-3; abundance: .; v_gene: TRBV2; CDR3aa: CARSQVLAQYF
j_gene: TRBJ1-6; abundance: few; v_gene: TRBV6-1; CDR3aa: CASRWGPGTNSPLHF
j_gene: TRBJ1-1; abundance: .; v_gene: TRBV29-1; CDR3aa: CSAAGAPMNTEAFF
j_gene: TRBJ1-2; abundance: .; v_gene: TRBV6-1; CDR3aa: CASNLQGDYGYTF
j_gene: TRBJ1-1; abundance: .; v_gene: TRBV6-1; CDR3aa: CASLQGTEAFF
j_gene: TRBJ1-4; abundance: .; v_gene: TRBV7-6; CDR3aa: CASSLPNEKLFF
j_gene: TRBJ1-2; abundance: few; v_gene: TRBV19; CDR3aa: CASSSMTGNYGYTF
j_gene: TRBJ2-1; abundance: .; v_gene: TRBV24-1; CDR3aa: CATSRIEQFF
j_gene: TRBJ1-2; abundance: .; v_gene: TRBV12-3/TRBV12-4; CDR3aa: CASTIMGVPSGYTF
j_gene: TRBJ2-7; abundance: few; v_gene: TRBV23-1; CDR3aa: CASRVPRAGMYEQYF
j_gene: TRBJ1-3; abundance: few; v_gene: TRBV6-1; CDR3aa: CASTVSGNTIYF
j_gene: TRBJ2-3; abundance: .; v_gene: TRBV7-9; CDR3aa: CASSFGAEGGDTQYF
j_gene: TRBJ1-1; abundance: few; v_gene: TRBV5-6; CDR3aa: CASSLPGQNTEAFF
j_gene: TRBJ1-5; abundance: .; v_gene: TRBV6-1; CDR3aa: CASSEEGGDFQPQHF
j_gene: TRBJ2-7; abundance: .; v_gene: TRBV18; CDR3aa: CASSPPNGDYEQYF
j_gene: TRBJ2-3; abundance: .; v_gene: TRBV6-4; CDR3aa: CASSDRGDKDTQYF
j_gene: TRBJ2-5; abundance: .; v_gene: TRBV5-6; CDR3aa: CASSPQAGRFTYQETQYF
j_gene: TRBJ2-3; abundance: .; v_gene: TRBV25-1; CDR3aa: CATTEPNTDTQYF
j_gene: TRBJ2-7; abundance: .; v_gene: TRBV6-1; CDR3aa: CASLLAGISYEQYF
j_gene: TRBJ2-3; abundance: .; v_gene: TRBV6-1; CDR3aa: CASSTIGDTQYF
j_gene: TRBJ1-2; abundance: .; v_gene: TRBV5-8; CDR3aa: CASSLRGYGYTF
j_gene: TRBJ2-1; abundance: .; v_gene: TRBV10-1; CDR3aa: CASATGGLTEQFF
j_gene: TRBJ1-2; abundance: few; v_gene: TRBV11-2; CDR3aa: CASSLDRMTYGYTF
j_gene: TRBJ2-7; abundance: .; v_gene: TRBV3-1; CDR3aa: CASSLIGGALGEQYF
j_gene: TRBJ1-1; abundance: .; v_gene: TRBV2; CDR3aa: CASRTAQNTEAFF
j_gene: TRBJ1-1; abundance: .; v_gene: TRBV6-1; CDR3aa: CASREQGGGTEAFF
j_gene: TRBJ2-7; abundance: few; v_gene: TRBV19; CDR3aa: CASSITQGAEQYF
j_gene: TRBJ1-2; abundance: few; v_gene: TRBV20-1; CDR3aa: CSARETENLYGYTF
j_gene: TRBJ2-7; abundance: .; v_gene: TRBV6-5; CDR3aa: CASSYSGPYEQYF
j_gene: TRBJ1-2; abundance: .; v_gene: TRBV2; CDR3aa: CAIEGQSLGYTF
j_gene: TRBJ2-1; abundance: .; v_gene: TRBV2; CDR3aa: CASSREQNVYNEQFF
j_gene: TRBJ2-7; abundance: .; v_gene: TRBV19; CDR3aa: CASTGQVGTYEQYF
j_gene: TRBJ1-6; abundance: .; v_gene: TRBV5-1; CDR3aa: CASSLGQANSPLHF
j_gene: TRBJ1-1; abundance: once; v_gene: TRBV4-1; CDR3aa: CASSQGVGLAEAFF
j_gene: TRBJ2-1; abundance: .; v_gene: TRBV9; CDR3aa: CASSVGGATPNGQFF
j_gene: TRBJ1-2; abundance: .; v_gene: TRBV7-8; CDR3aa: CASSAGVHRDGYTF
j_gene: TRBJ1-1; abundance: few; v_gene: TRBV7-7; CDR3aa: CASSLGRNTEAFF
j_gene: TRBJ1-5; abundance: few; v_gene: TRBV6-1; CDR3aa: CASSHRGSNQPQHF
j_gene: TRBJ2-3; abundance: .; v_gene: TRBV10-1; CDR3aa: CASSPSGRGSTDTQYF
j_gene: TRBJ2-5; abundance: .; v_gene: TRBV6-5; CDR3aa: CASSYRRGEETQYF
j_gene: TRBJ2-5; abundance: few; v_gene: TRBV15; CDR3aa: CATSRDRAPSETQYF
j_gene: TRBJ2-1; abundance: .; v_gene: TRBV5-8; CDR3aa: CASSSYIYNEQFF
j_gene: TRBJ1-2; abundance: .; v_gene: TRBV6-1; CDR3aa: CASSAGQDKRRRGYTF